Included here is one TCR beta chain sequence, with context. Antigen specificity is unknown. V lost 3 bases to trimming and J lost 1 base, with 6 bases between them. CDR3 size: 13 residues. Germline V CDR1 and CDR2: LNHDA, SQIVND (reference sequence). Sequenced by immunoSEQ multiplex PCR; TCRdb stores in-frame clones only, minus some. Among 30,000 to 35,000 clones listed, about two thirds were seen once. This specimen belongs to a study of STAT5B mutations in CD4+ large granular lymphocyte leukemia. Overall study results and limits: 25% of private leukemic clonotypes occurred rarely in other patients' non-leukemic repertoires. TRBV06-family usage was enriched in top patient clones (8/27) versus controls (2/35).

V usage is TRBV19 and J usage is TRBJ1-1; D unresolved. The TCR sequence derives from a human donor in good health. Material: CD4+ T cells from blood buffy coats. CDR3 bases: TGTGCCAGTAGTATGTCCCGGAACACTGAAGCTTTCTTT. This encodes CASSMSRNTEAFF.